These 8 T cell receptor beta chains came from one sample sequenced in a study of blood T cell repertoires in COVID-19. The data were produced by immunoSEQ multiplex PCR, yet TCRdb's version contains in-frame clones alone and is incomplete. The sample yields about 230,000 clones, over 75% seen once. The sample consisted of PBMCs or T cells enriched from blood (not recorded which). Receptor source: a man between 18 and 35 years old who had recovered from COVID-19.

This rearrangement joins TRBV15 to TRBJ2-7, with a tentative D call TRBD1 (5 bases). Germline assignment: CDR1 LNHNV and CDR2 YYDKDF (reference sequence). The CDR3 is 15 amino acids. Trimming left V 1 base short and J 3 bases short, with 13 bases between. CDR3: CATSRGGVLGYEQYF. DNA of the CDR3: TGTGCCACCAGCAGAGGGGGCGTATTAGGCTACGAGCAGTACTTC.

As regards this clone: Distinct nucleotide sequences in the sample also encode this CDR3. The genes are TRBV19 and TRBJ2-1, with 11 bases lining up with TRBD2. Germline trimming cut 5 bases from V and 4 bases from J; bases unmatched to any gene: 1. This CDR3 comprises 14 residues. CDR1 is LNHDA and CDR2 is SQIVND in the germline V gene (reference sequence). Written as DNA, the CDR3 is TGTGCCAGTAGTGCTAGCGGGGGGTACAATGAGCAGTTCTTC. This codes for CASSASGGYNEQFF.

This clone has a handful of counts. This rearrangement joins TRBV19 to TRBJ1-3, with a possible D match to TRBD1 (5 bases). The CDR3 length is 16 residues. The germline V and J ends were trimmed by 5 bases and 0 bases, with 14 bases remaining between them. Per germline, CDR1 LNHDA and CDR2 SQIVND (reference sequence). In nucleotides, the CDR3 is TGTGCCAGTAGTCGAAGGGGCCGCCTCTCTGGAAACACCATATATTTT. The encoded protein is CASSRRGRLSGNTIYF.

This clone appeared once. The CDR3 sequence: CASRPKQGVAYNSPLHF. CDR3 nucleotide sequence: TGTGCAAGTCGCCCTAAACAGGGTGTCGCCTATAATTCACCCCTCCACTTT. This chain connects TRBV12-2 to TRBJ1-6; the DNA was not used to check the table's D call, TRBD1. TRBV12-2 is annotated as a pseudogene. This CDR3 contains 17 residues.

The gene calls are TRBV10-3 and TRBJ1-1; TRBD1 agrees at 8 bases. V shed 3 bases and J 4 bases; nucleotides not matched to a gene: 19. The germline gives CDR1 ENHRY, CDR2 SYGVKD. The CDR3 runs to 19 residues. The CDR3 protein is CAISEILADRGGFSTEAFF. Here the CDR3 DNA reads TGTGCCATCAGTGAAATTCTTGCTGACAGGGGAGGTTTTAGCACTGAAGCTTTCTTT.

The chain joins TRBV30 to TRBJ1-1; 9 nucleotides line up with TRBD1. This CDR3 is built from 16 residues. The germline V gene encodes CDR1 GTSNPN and CDR2 SVGIG (reference sequence). Germline trimming cut 8 bases from V and 0 bases from J; bases unmatched to any gene: 13. The CDR3 DNA reads TGTGCCATGGGGGGACAGGGAGGGATCATGAACACTGAAGCTTTCTTT. This translates into CAMGGQGGIMNTEAFF. Together with reference TRBV30 and TRBJ1-1, the CDR3 gives the full variable domain: SQTIHQWPATLVQPVGSPLSLECTVEGTSNPNLYWYRQAAGRGLQLLFYSVGIGQISSEVPQNLSASRPQDRQFILSSKKLLLSDSGFYLCAMGGQGGIMNTEAFFGQGTRLTVV.

This sequence joins TRBV20-1 and TRBJ1-2, with D hard to call. The CDR3 is 13 amino acids. V was cut by 3 bases and J by 0 bases, with 8 bases left in between. CDR1 and CDR2 from the germline V gene are DFQATT and SNEGSKA (reference sequence). The CDR3 DNA is TGCAGTGCTAGTCGGGGATCTAACTATGGCTACACCTTC. This codes for CSASRGSNYGYTF.

The chain couples TRBV15 to TRBJ1-2; 8 positions agree with TRBD1. Trimming removed 0 bases from V and 4 bases from J; junction bases left unmatched: 4. CDR3 length: 15 amino acids. Germline V CDR1 and CDR2: LNHNV, YYDKDF (reference sequence). DNA of the CDR3: TGTGCCACCAGCAGAGAGGGCACAGGGGGCTATGGCTACACCTTC. Its protein product is CATSREGTGGYGYTF.